This T cell receptor (beta chain) appears in the sequencing data of a study of PD-1 blockade in classical Hodgkin lymphoma. Every patient had relapsed following autologous stem cell transplantation, and cohorts differed in brentuximab vedotin exposure. By magnetic negative selection, CD4+ T cells were purified from thawed PBMCs. Looked up from germline, CDR1 is SGDLS and CDR2 is YYNGEE. V shed 3 bases and J shed 4 bases, with 7 bases lying between them. The CDR3 is 12 amino acids. The repertoire was sequenced with immunoSEQ multiplex PCR; TCRdb's copy has only in-frame clones and lacks some. This sample has around 13,000 clones; 75% to 90% occur once, and the top ten carry more than 0.4%.

The chain couples TRBV9 to TRBJ2-5; unclear D gene. The starting material was CD4+ T cells from blood, obtained at baseline. The sequence derives from a human donor with classical Hodgkin lymphoma. The CDR3 region has the DNA TGTGCCAGCAGCGCCCCGGGAGAGACCCAGTACTTC. Translated: CASSAPGETQYF.